This TCR beta chain was sequenced during a study of blood T cell repertoires in COVID-19. The CDR3 covers 15 residues. Looked up from germline, CDR1 is KGHDR and CDR2 is SFDVKD. The V gene lost 5 bases and the J gene lost 8 bases, with 20 bases spanning the gap. TCRdb's table, derived via immunoSEQ multiplex PCR, lists solely in-frame clones and lacks some. The sample lists about 300,000 clones; about nine tenths were seen once. Participants, roughly 18 to 90 years old, spanned about 26 US areas. Cohort 3 recovered donors had two negative PCRs, clearance, or symptom resolution. This TCR came from a man aged 25-45 years who had recovered from COVID-19. The sample taken for sequencing was PBMCs or T cells enriched from blood (not recorded which). This chain uses TRBV24-1 with TRBJ1-1, with a possible D match to TRBD1 (6 bases). In DNA, the CDR3 is TGTGCCACCAGTGGCGAGCAAGGGGGAACGAGAGAAGCTTTCTTT. Translated, it gives CATSGEQGGTREAFF.